These T cell receptor beta chains were read from a single sample in a study of blood T cell repertoires in COVID-19. Profiled with immunoSEQ multiplex PCR; TCRdb holds only in-frame clones, not every one. The sample includes 69,000 or so clones, about 90% of them seen just once. The sample comprised peripheral blood. Receptors originate from a man aged 45 to 65 with acute or convalescent COVID-19. Both conserved end residues are part of each CDR3. The D gene is left open where the match is weak. A clone size is listed for some rows: how often the clone was seen (once, few, many), or a class if it is expanded.

abundance: NA
d_gene: NA
j_gene: TRBJ1-1
v_gene: TRBV5-4
CDR3nt: TGTGCCAGCAGCCGGGTCCGAGGGGAGGCTGAAGCTTTCTTT
CDR3aa: CASSRVRGEAEAFF

abundance: NA
d_gene: TRBD1
j_gene: TRBJ1-2
v_gene: TRBV27
CDR3nt: TGTGCCAGCAGTTTCGGGACAGGGGGCGGCTACACCTTC
CDR3aa: CASSFGTGGGYTF

abundance: NA
d_gene: TRBD1
j_gene: TRBJ2-1
v_gene: TRBV6-5
CDR3nt: TGTGCCAGCAGCCTACCCCGGGACAGGGGATCCGAGCAGTTCTTC
CDR3aa: CASSLPRDRGSEQFF

abundance: NA
d_gene: TRBD2
j_gene: TRBJ2-1
v_gene: TRBV6-1
CDR3nt: TGTGCCAGCAGTGGACTAGCGGACGGACGGCGGTACAATGAGCAGTTCTTC
CDR3aa: CASSGLADGRRYNEQFF

abundance: NA
d_gene: TRBD1
j_gene: TRBJ1-1
v_gene: TRBV5-1
CDR3nt: TGCGCCAGCAGCTTGTTAGTAGGGGGCGTGAGTACTGAAGCTTTCTTT
CDR3aa: CASSLLVGGVSTEAFF

abundance: NA
d_gene: NA
j_gene: TRBJ2-3
v_gene: TRBV12-3/TRBV12-4
CDR3nt: TGTGCCAGCGCGTTAATAGATACGCAGTATTTT
CDR3aa: CASALIDTQYF

abundance: NA
d_gene: NA
j_gene: TRBJ1-5
v_gene: TRBV2
CDR3nt: TGTGCCAGCAGTCCTCAGTTGCCAAATCAGCCCCAGCATTTT
CDR3aa: CASSPQLPNQPQHF

abundance: NA
d_gene: TRBD2
j_gene: TRBJ2-7
v_gene: TRBV4-1
CDR3nt: TGCGCCAGCAGCCCTGTAGAATTTGGAGCGGGAAGCTCCTACGAGCAGTACTTC
CDR3aa: CASSPVEFGAGSSYEQYF

abundance: NA
d_gene: NA
j_gene: TRBJ2-7
v_gene: TRBV7-2
CDR3nt: TGTGCCAGCAGCTCCCCTAGCCTAGCCGAGCAGTACTTC
CDR3aa: CASSSPSLAEQYF

abundance: NA
d_gene: TRBD1
j_gene: TRBJ1-5
v_gene: TRBV5-6
CDR3nt: TGTGCCAGCAGCTATGGACAGGGGAATCAGCCCCAGCATTTT
CDR3aa: CASSYGQGNQPQHF

abundance: NA
d_gene: NA
j_gene: TRBJ2-5
v_gene: TRBV9
CDR3nt: TGTGCCAGCAGCGAGAGGGAGGAGTGGGGTTTGGAGACCCAGTACTTC
CDR3aa: CASSEREEWGLETQYF

abundance: few
d_gene: TRBD1
j_gene: TRBJ2-7
v_gene: TRBV30
CDR3nt: TGTGCCTGGAGTGGACAGGGTGGGTCCTACGAGCAGTACTTC
CDR3aa: CAWSGQGGSYEQYF

abundance: few
d_gene: NA
j_gene: TRBJ1-1
v_gene: TRBV19
CDR3nt: TGTGCCAGTACGCGGGCTACGAACACTGAAGCTTTCTTT
CDR3aa: CASTRATNTEAFF

abundance: NA
d_gene: TRBD1
j_gene: TRBJ2-7
v_gene: TRBV7-2
CDR3nt: TGTGCCAGCAGCGTGGACAGGGGGCGAGAGCAGTACTTC
CDR3aa: CASSVDRGREQYF

abundance: NA
d_gene: NA
j_gene: TRBJ1-3
v_gene: TRBV18
CDR3nt: TGTGCCAGCTCACCAGAAAGGAGTTTTTACTCTGGAAACACCATATATTTT
CDR3aa: CASSPERSFYSGNTIYF

abundance: NA
d_gene: TRBD2
j_gene: TRBJ2-2
v_gene: TRBV5-1
CDR3nt: TGCGCCAGCAGCTTGGCCGTGCTAGCGGGAGTGAAGGGGGCCGGGGAGCTGTTTTTT
CDR3aa: CASSLAVLAGVKGAGELFF

abundance: once
d_gene: TRBD2
j_gene: TRBJ2-1
v_gene: TRBV18
CDR3nt: TGTGCCAGCTCATCTCGGACTAGCGGGACCTTAAGTCCCAATGAGCAGTTCTTC
CDR3aa: CASSSRTSGTLSPNEQFF

abundance: NA
d_gene: NA
j_gene: TRBJ1-2
v_gene: TRBV27
CDR3nt: TGTGCCAGCAGTACATCCGGGGGTTCATATGGCTACACCTTC
CDR3aa: CASSTSGGSYGYTF

abundance: NA
d_gene: TRBD1
j_gene: TRBJ2-4
v_gene: TRBV2
CDR3nt: TGTGCCAGCAGTTCGACAGGGGCGGCCAAAAACATTCAGTACTTC
CDR3aa: CASSSTGAAKNIQYF

abundance: NA
d_gene: TRBD1
j_gene: TRBJ1-4
v_gene: TRBV6-5
CDR3nt: TGTGCCAGCAGCCAGCCGGGACAGGGTTATGAAAAACTGTTTTTT
CDR3aa: CASSQPGQGYEKLFF

abundance: NA
d_gene: NA
j_gene: TRBJ2-7
v_gene: TRBV6-5
CDR3nt: TGTGCCAGCAGACAGACAGGATCCTACGAGCAGTACTTC
CDR3aa: CASRQTGSYEQYF

abundance: NA
d_gene: NA
j_gene: TRBJ2-1
v_gene: TRBV10-3
CDR3nt: TGTGCCATCAGTGATCCTCCCCCAGCGAGACATGAGCAGTTCTTC
CDR3aa: CAISDPPPARHEQFF

abundance: NA
d_gene: TRBD1
j_gene: TRBJ1-1
v_gene: TRBV29-1
CDR3nt: TGCAGCGTTGGGGGACAGGGGGCTTTAGCTTTCTTT
CDR3aa: CSVGGQGALAFF

abundance: NA
d_gene: TRBD2
j_gene: TRBJ2-5
v_gene: TRBV10-2
CDR3nt: TGCGCCAGCAGTGTGCCGACTAGCGGTCCACGGGAGACCCAGTACTTC
CDR3aa: CASSVPTSGPRETQYF

abundance: NA
d_gene: TRBD2
j_gene: TRBJ2-7
v_gene: TRBV3-1/TRBV3-2
CDR3nt: TGTGCCAGCAGCCAAGAGACTAGCGCCCGCTACGAGCAGTACTTC
CDR3aa: CASSQETSARYEQYF

abundance: NA
d_gene: NA
j_gene: TRBJ2-1
v_gene: TRBV5-6
CDR3nt: TGTGCCAGCAGCCCCCGCGTGATAGCGGTATACAATGAGCAGTTCTTC
CDR3aa: CASSPRVIAVYNEQFF

abundance: NA
d_gene: NA
j_gene: TRBJ1-2
v_gene: TRBV5-4
CDR3nt: TGTGCCAGCAGCCCCCCGGCAGGCGGGTCTATCGGCTACACCTTC
CDR3aa: CASSPPAGGSIGYTF

abundance: NA
d_gene: TRBD1
j_gene: TRBJ2-3
v_gene: TRBV11-3
CDR3nt: TGTGCCAGCAGCCGACGACAGGGTCTCACAGATACGCAGTATTTT
CDR3aa: CASSRRQGLTDTQYF

abundance: NA
d_gene: NA
j_gene: TRBJ1-2
v_gene: TRBV6-2/TRBV6-3
CDR3nt: TGTGCCAGCAGTTACGGGGAGTTCGGTGGCTACACCTTC
CDR3aa: CASSYGEFGGYTF

abundance: NA
d_gene: NA
j_gene: TRBJ1-5
v_gene: TRBV5-8
CDR3nt: TGTGCCAGCAGCATCACGGACAACACCTATAGCAATCAGCCCCAGCATTTT
CDR3aa: CASSITDNTYSNQPQHF

abundance: once
d_gene: TRBD1
j_gene: TRBJ2-5
v_gene: TRBV15
CDR3nt: TGTGCCACCAGCAGAGATCAGGGGGCAGGGCAAGAGACCCAGTACTTC
CDR3aa: CATSRDQGAGQETQYF